The next 20 T cell receptor beta chains were all read from a single sample in a study of cytomegalovirus exposure and HLA in healthy donors. The study ran its PCR with 60 Vbeta and 13 Jbeta primers. Only in-frame clones appear in the TCRdb table, and some are missing; sequencing was by immunoSEQ multiplex PCR. The sample holds nearly 200,000 clones, 65% to 85% seen once. Sequencing was performed on PBMCs. The receptors originated from a boy aged 2-15 years in good health and CMV-seronegative.

V usage is TRBV4-3 and J usage is TRBJ2-7; 14 positions agree with TRBD2. This CDR3 has 17 residues. Germline V gene lookup returns CDR1 LGHNA and CDR2 YSLEER. V dropped 8 bases and J dropped 2; count of bases not matched to a gene: 11. This CDR3 reads CASGLSGLAGDPYEQYF. The CDR3 DNA sequence: TGCGCCAGCGGCCTCTCGGGACTAGCGGGGGACCCCTACGAGCAGTACTTC.

This clone is a singleton in its sample. This rearrangement joins TRBV5-5 to TRBJ2-2; D is unresolved. The CDR3 runs 12 residues. Trimming stripped 2 bases from V and 9 bases from J, with 8 bases between. The V gene's germline CDR1 is SGHKS and CDR2 YYEKEE (reference sequence). The CDR3 sequence: CASSFGFRELFF. The CDR3 region has the DNA TGTGCCAGCAGCTTTGGCTTCAGGGAGCTGTTTTTT.

This clone showed up just once. The V gene is TRBV5-4, the J gene TRBJ1-6; TRBD1 might be the D (6 bases). CDR1 is SGHNT, CDR2 YYREEE, per germline (reference sequence). V lost 4 bases to trimming and J lost 0 bases, with 11 bases between them. CDR3 length: 16 amino acids. The CDR3 DNA reads as TGTGCCAGCAGCGACAGGCCGAGCTCCTATAATTCACCCCTCCACTTT. Translation gives CASSDRPSSYNSPLHF.

This clone was counted between two and nine times. The gene calls are TRBV6-6 and TRBJ1-3, with D tentatively TRBD1 (5 bases). This CDR3 is built from 15 residues. Germline loops: CDR1 MNHNY, CDR2 SVGAGI (reference sequence). Trimming removed 2 bases from V and 4 bases from J, with 12 bases in between. The DNA for the CDR3 is TGTGCCAGCAGTTACGGGGCAGGAGTCGGAAACACCATATATTTT. Protein: CASSYGAGVGNTIYF.

The chain couples TRBV7-2 to TRBJ2-3; 8 bases match TRBD2. The J segment lost 13 bases and the V segment lost 5 bases, leaving 11 bases of the junction unmatched. CDR1 and CDR2 from the germline V gene are SGHTA and FQGNSA. The CDR3 loop spans 13 amino acids. The CDR3: CASSPNSRTSKYF. In nucleotides, the CDR3 is TGTGCCAGCAGCCCAAATTCCAGGACTAGCAAGTATTTT.

This chain uses TRBV6-6 with TRBJ2-3; D might be TRBD2 (6 bases). This CDR3 region has 14 residues. Deletions cut 8 bases from V and 1 base from J, with 13 bases between. Germline values: CDR1 MNHNY, CDR2 SVGAGI (reference sequence). The CDR3 nucleotides read TGTGCCAGCGGCAGGGAGGAAGGCACAGATACGCAGTATTTT. As protein: CASGREEGTDTQYF.

This rearrangement joins TRBV5-1 to TRBJ2-1, with 7 bases that match TRBD2. The germline V gene encodes CDR1 SGHRS and CDR2 YFSETQ. Trimming removed 5 bases from V and 4 bases from J; junction bases left unmatched: 3. There are 13 residues in the CDR3. CDR3 bases: TGCGCCAGCAGTGGTAGCGGGTACAATGAGCAGTTCTTC. Protein product: CASSGSGYNEQFF.

V gene TRBV5-5 combines with J gene TRBJ1-3, with a weak D call TRBD1 (6 bases). V dropped 4 bases and J dropped 2 bases, with 16 bases sitting between them. CDR3 length: 16 residues. CDR1 is SGHKS, CDR2 YYEKEE, per germline (reference sequence). The DNA for the CDR3 is TGTGCCAGCAGCCCTCCCTTCGACAGGACTGGAAACACCATATATTTT. Translation gives CASSPPFDRTGNTIYF.

The genes are TRBV9 and TRBJ2-1; D unclear. V was clipped by 1 base and J by 0 bases, with 8 bases between them. The CDR3 is made up of 15 amino acids. Germline CDR1 reads SGDLS; CDR2 reads YYNGEE. CDR3 amino acids: CASSVRVSSYNEQFF. In DNA form, the CDR3 reads TGTGCCAGCAGCGTACGGGTTTCCTCCTACAATGAGCAGTTCTTC.

The J gene is TRBJ2-5, the V gene TRBV7-6, with TRBD2 matching 10 bases. The junction had 13 bases not matched to a gene; V was cut back by 2 bases and J by 4 bases. Germline V gene data show CDR1 as SGHVS and CDR2 as FNYEAQ. The CDR3 has 18 amino acids. The CDR3 region has the DNA TGTGCCAGCAGCTTACGGGGGGCCGGGACTAGCGCCCCAGAGACCCAGTACTTC. This translates into CASSLRGAGTSAPETQYF.

The chain links TRBV6-6 to TRBJ1-1; TRBD1 aligns across 8 bases. This CDR3 has 13 residues. V was pared by 6 bases and J by 6 bases, with 6 bases of the junction left unmatched. The germline V gene encodes CDR1 MNHNY and CDR2 SVGAGI (reference sequence). CDR3 residues: CASRDRVLSEAFF. CDR3 in DNA: TGTGCCAGCAGGGACAGGGTTCTGTCTGAAGCTTTCTTT.

This clone occurred once. The chain employs TRBV5-1 and TRBJ2-3, with TRBD2 matching 14 bases. The CDR3 extends over 16 amino acids. Germline CDR1 and CDR2: SGHRS and YFSETQ. J was trimmed by 6 bases and V by 4 bases; bases with no gene match: 7. CDR3 in DNA: TGCGCCAGCAGCATCCCGACTAGCGGGGGGGCGGATACGCAGTATTTT. Residues: CASSIPTSGGADTQYF.

The chain has TRBV14 and TRBJ1-5; 7 nucleotides agree with TRBD1. Unmatched junction bases numbered 3, after V lost 4 bases and J lost 6 bases. CDR1 is SGHDN, CDR2 FVKESK, per germline. The CDR3 is 13 amino acids. For the CDR3, the DNA is TGTGCCAGCAGCCGGACAGGCGGTCAGCCCCAGCATTTT. Its protein product is CASSRTGGQPQHF.

V and J are TRBV5-6 and TRBJ1-6; a possible D gene is TRBD1 (6 bases). This CDR3 is 14 amino acids long. Trimming took 3 bases from V and 9 from J, leaving 13 bases between them. CDR1 is SGHDT and CDR2 is YYEEEE in the germline V gene. CDR3 sequence: CASSWGQASSPLHF. The DNA of the CDR3 is TGTGCCAGCAGCTGGGGGCAGGCGTCTTCACCCCTCCACTTT.

The CDR3 bases are TGTGCCTCCTACCACCGGGACAGATTGGGTGGCTACACCTTC. This codes for CASYHRDRLGGYTF. The V gene is TRBV19, the J gene TRBJ1-2, with TRBD1 matching 7 bases. The CDR3 spans 14 residues. The junction had 16 bases not matched to a gene; V was cut back by 11 bases and J by 7 bases. Germline V lookup: CDR1 LNHDA, CDR2 SQIVND (reference sequence). The full variable domain, with the rest looked up from reference TRBV19 and TRBJ1-2, is DGGITQSPKYLFRKEGQNVTLSCEQNLNHDAMYWYRQDPGQGLRLIYYSQIVNDFQKGDIAEGYSVSREKKESFPLTVTSAQKNPTAFYLCASYHRDRLGGYTFGSGTRLTVV.

This chain joins TRBV5-4 and TRBJ2-5; weak D call: TRBD1 (6 bases). The CDR3 length is 14 residues. Per germline, CDR1 SGHNT and CDR2 YYREEE (reference sequence). V lost 3 bases and J 5 bases, leaving 14 bases between the germline ends. The CDR3 protein is CASSYAGVGETQYF. CDR3 DNA sequence: TGTGCCAGCAGCTACGCAGGGGTCGGCGAGACCCAGTACTTC.

The chain couples TRBV11-2 to TRBJ2-2, with TRBD2 as a possible D gene (5 bases). The germline gives CDR1 SGHAT, CDR2 FQNNGV. Trimming pared 1 base from V and 5 bases from J, leaving 8 bases between. The CDR3 is made up of 14 amino acids. The CDR3 DNA sequence: TGTGCCAGCAGCTTAGTCGGGGATACCGGGGAGCTGTTTTTT. This gives the protein CASSLVGDTGELFF.

The chain employs TRBV6-6 and TRBJ1-3, with 7 bases identical to TRBD1. The CDR3 loop spans 14 amino acids. J lost 0 bases, V lost 4 bases, and 0 bases had no gene match. Germline CDR1 reads MNHNY; CDR2 reads SVGAGI (reference sequence). The CDR3 sequence is CASSSGGSGNTIYF. DNA for the CDR3: TGTGCCAGCAGTTCAGGGGGCTCTGGAAACACCATATATTTT.

The genes are TRBV6-4 and TRBJ1-1; tentative D call: TRBD1 (5 bases). The CDR3 extends over 9 amino acids. The germline V gene encodes CDR1 MRHNA and CDR2 SNTAGT. Trimming removed 10 bases from V and 10 bases from J, with 10 bases in between. The CDR3 nucleotides are TGTGCCAACCGGGGGAGAGCTTTCTTT. This sequence encodes CANRGRAFF.

The sample holds one count of this clone. This chain links TRBV18 with TRBJ1-2; TRBD1 aligns across 8 bases. The V gene end was trimmed by 3 bases and the J gene end by 4 bases; junction bases not matched to a gene: 7. The length of the CDR3 is 15 residues. Germline V lookup: CDR1 KGHSH, CDR2 LQKENI. The CDR3, as DNA: TGTGCCAGCTCACCGACAGGGGACCTCCCCTATGGCTACACCTTC. Translated, it gives CASSPTGDLPYGYTF.